The 23 T cell receptor beta chains below come from one sample, sequenced in a study of shared clonotypes between healthy human individuals. TCRdb's copy holds only in-frame clones and misses some; the assay was immunoSEQ multiplex PCR. Found here are some 2.1 million clones, 85% to 95% of them singletons; the top ten hold more than 0.1%. The sample consisted of naive CD4+ T cells sorted from blood. The subset is: CD45RA+ positively selected. These receptors were collected from a man aged 18 to 29 in good health.

J is TRBJ1-5 and V is TRBV11-2, with a possible D match to TRBD1 (5 bases). The CDR3 sequence is 15 residues long. Germline CDR1 and CDR2: SGHAT and FQNNGV. V was trimmed by 6 bases and J by 6 bases, leaving 18 bases between them. DNA of the CDR3: TGTGCCAGCAGTTGGGGCAGCAAGCCAGGTCAGCCCCAGCATTTT. It specifies CASSWGSKPGQPQHF.

As concerns this clone: The same CDR3 also results from other DNA sequences found in this sample. The chain joins TRBV5-1 to TRBJ2-3; D call uncertain. There are 14 residues in the CDR3. Germline CDR1 is SGHRS and CDR2 is YFSETQ. Trimming pared 3 bases from V and 1 base from J, leaving 9 bases between. In DNA, the CDR3 is TGCGCCAGCAGCTCCCCGAGACGCACAGATACGCAGTATTTT. The encoded protein is CASSSPRRTDTQYF.

V is TRBV18 and J is TRBJ1-2, with TRBD1 as a possible D gene (5 bases). Germline V gene data show CDR1 as KGHSH and CDR2 as LQKENI. Trimming removed 0 bases from V and 5 bases from J, with 16 bases in between. The CDR3 is 16 residues long. Here the CDR3 reads CASSPPSGTILYGYTF. The DNA of the CDR3 is TGTGCCAGCTCACCACCGAGCGGGACGATTCTTTATGGCTACACCTTC.

This clone has only one observation. The chain uses TRBV7-9 and TRBJ1-4; D ambiguous. CDR3 length: 13 amino acids. V was cut by 5 bases and J by 7 bases, with 11 bases left in between. Germline CDR1 SEHNR, CDR2 FQNEAQ (reference sequence). The CDR3 nucleotides read TGTGCCAGCAGCCAGCAAAGTGGTGAAAAACTGTTTTTT. Its protein product is CASSQQSGEKLFF.

The chain uses TRBV2 and TRBJ1-5; D is possibly TRBD1 (5 bases). Trimming removed 5 bases at V and 0 bases at J, with 8 bases between. The germline CDR1 and CDR2 sequences are SNHLY and FYNNEI. The CDR3 runs to 14 residues. CDR3 sequence: CASSYDSSNQPQHF. The CDR3 DNA reads as TGTGCCAGCAGTTACGACAGTAGCAATCAGCCCCAGCATTTT.

The CDR3 DNA reads TGTGCCAGCAGTGGCCGGGACTGGAACACTGAAGCTTTCTTT. This translates into CASSGRDWNTEAFF. This chain connects TRBV2 to TRBJ1-1; D is possibly TRBD1 (5 bases). V shed 4 bases and J shed 1 base, with 10 bases lying between them. Looked up from germline, CDR1 is SNHLY and CDR2 is FYNNEI. The CDR3 loop spans 14 amino acids.

The chain combines TRBV7-9 with TRBJ2-2; the D gene is possibly TRBD1 (6 bases). The CDR3 runs 17 residues. Germline V CDR1 and CDR2: SEHNR, FQNEAQ (reference sequence). Trimming took off 3 bases at V and 2 bases at J, with 16 bases between the two ends. CDR3 DNA: TGTGCCAGCAGCTTGAGAGGGGGAGTTAAAAACACCGGGGAGCTGTTTTTT. It yields the protein CASSLRGGVKNTGELFF.

Points on this clone: Other DNA sequences within the sample encode an identical CDR3. This chain joins TRBV7-9 and TRBJ1-1, with no clear D. CDR1 and CDR2 (germline): SEHNR, FQNEAQ (reference sequence). Trimming left V 5 bases short and J 1 base short, with 8 bases between. The CDR3 is 13 amino acids. The CDR3 protein is CASSLRGNTEAFF. The CDR3 bases are TGTGCCAGCAGCCTTCGAGGGAACACTGAAGCTTTCTTT.

The V gene is TRBV7-6, the J gene TRBJ2-1; unclear D gene. The germline V gene has CDR1 SGHVS and CDR2 FNYEAQ. The V end lost 10 bases, the J end lost 5 bases, and 18 bases lay between the germline ends. CDR3 size: 14 residues. Written as DNA, the CDR3 is TGTGCCACCCGGTTGGTGCGGCCCCACAATGAGCAGTTCTTC. This encodes CATRLVRPHNEQFF.

The rearrangement uses TRBV10-3 and TRBJ2-7; possibly TRBD1 or TRBD2 for D (6 bases each). The V end was cut by 3 bases, the J end by 3 bases, with 21 bases between. In germline, CDR1 is ENHRY, CDR2 SYGVKD. CDR3 length equals 17 residues. In nucleotides, the CDR3 is TGTGCCATCAGTGAAGGAGGGGGGCTACATGTGGGCTACGAGCAGTACTTC. Translated, it gives CAISEGGGLHVGYEQYF.

The gene calls are TRBV10-3 and TRBJ2-5, with D possibly TRBD1 on 5 matching bases. Trimming removed 0 bases from V and 5 bases from J, with 16 bases in between. Germline CDR1 is ENHRY and CDR2 is SYGVKD. The CDR3 runs 16 residues. Written as DNA, the CDR3 is TGTGCCATCAGTGAGTCAGGGAAGGGGTCCCAGGAGACCCAGTACTTC. This translates into CAISESGKGSQETQYF.

This chain connects TRBV27 to TRBJ1-4; maybe TRBD1 (5 bases). The germline V and J ends were trimmed by 5 bases and 4 bases, with 8 bases remaining between them. Germline CDR1 MNHEY, CDR2 SMNVEV (reference sequence). This CDR3 has 13 residues. The CDR3 here is CASSLQGNEKLFF. The CDR3 coding sequence is TGTGCCAGCAGTCTGCAGGGTAATGAAAAACTGTTTTTT.

This clone came up once. This chain joins TRBV7-2 and TRBJ1-2; D ambiguous. The CDR3 is 14 amino acids. Germline V gene sequence: CDR1 SGHTA, CDR2 FQGNSA. V was cut by 1 base and J by 1 base, with 7 bases left in between. For the CDR3, the DNA is TGTGCCAGCAGCTTAGACCCGAGTAACTATGGCTACACCTTC. Its translation: CASSLDPSNYGYTF.

In regard to this clone: Other DNA sequences in this sample translate to the same CDR3. The chain couples TRBV5-1 to TRBJ1-5, with 11 bases aligning to TRBD1. This CDR3 is 15 amino acids long. Germline CDR1 is SGHRS and CDR2 is YFSETQ. V shed 2 bases and J 7 bases; nucleotides not matched to a gene: 5. CDR3 bases: TGCGCCAGCAGCTTAGGGACAGGGGGAGAACAGCCCCAGCATTTT. It codes for CASSLGTGGEQPQHF.

The chain employs TRBV9 and TRBJ1-5, with 9 bases that match TRBD1. This CDR3 region has 15 residues. Germline CDR1 reads SGDLS; CDR2 reads YYNGEE. V lost 4 bases and J lost 6; bases outside the gene matches: 8. CDR3 loop: CASSPGTGLSQPQHF. DNA for the CDR3: TGTGCCAGCAGCCCAGGGACAGGGCTGAGTCAGCCCCAGCATTTT. Together with reference TRBV9 and TRBJ1-5, the CDR3 gives the full variable domain: DSGVTQTPKHLITATGQRVTLRCSPRSGDLSVYWYQQSLDQGLQFLIQYYNGEERAKGNILERFSAQQFPDLHSELNLSSLELGDSALYFCASSPGTGLSQPQHFGDGTRLSIL.

This clone was picked up a small number of times. This CDR3 is also generated by other DNA sequences in the sample. This chain links TRBV29-1 with TRBJ2-3; D is uncertain. The CDR3 has 12 amino acids. CDR1 is SQVTM and CDR2 is ANQGSEA in the germline V gene. V lost 4 bases and J 0 bases, leaving 5 bases between the germline ends. The CDR3 DNA reads as TGCAGCGTTGTCCCTAGCACAGATACGCAGTATTTT. Its translation is CSVVPSTDTQYF.

This chain uses TRBV10-2 with TRBJ2-4; D is tentatively TRBD1 or TRBD2 (5 bases each). The CDR3 extends over 14 amino acids. The germline gives CDR1 WSHSY, CDR2 SAAADI. The V end lost 1 base, the J end lost 3 bases, and 7 bases lay between the germline ends. CDR3 sequence (DNA): TGCGCCAGCAGTGAGTGGGACGGCAAAAACATTCAGTACTTC. It yields the protein CASSEWDGKNIQYF.

The DNA for the CDR3 is TGTGCCAGCAGCCGGGACCCATCCAAGACGGAGCAGTTCTTC. Translating it yields CASSRDPSKTEQFF. This chain joins TRBV6-5 and TRBJ2-1; D could derive from TRBD1 or TRBD2 (5 bases each). CDR3 length equals 14 residues. Trimming pared 6 bases from V and 10 bases from J, leaving 19 bases between. Germline loops: CDR1 MNHEY, CDR2 SVGAGI.

This chain connects TRBV6-5 to TRBJ2-5; D unclear. Germline V gene data show CDR1 as MNHEY and CDR2 as SVGAGI. The CDR3 covers 14 residues. Trimming cost V 2 bases and J 5 bases, with 12 bases left between them. CDR3 amino acids: CASSYDGRWETQYF. CDR3 nucleotides: TGTGCCAGCAGTTACGATGGCAGGTGGGAGACCCAGTACTTC.

This chain joins TRBV6-1 and TRBJ1-1, with D tentatively TRBD1 (5 bases). Germline V gene lookup returns CDR1 MNHNS and CDR2 SASEGT. V was trimmed by 4 bases and J by 3 bases, leaving 15 bases between them. This CDR3 has 15 amino acids. DNA of the CDR3: TGTGCCAGCAGTGGCCGACGGGACGTGGACACTGAAGCTTTCTTT. Its protein is CASSGRRDVDTEAFF.

This clone came up many times. Within the sample, other DNA sequences also encode this same CDR3. CDR3 bases: TGTGCCAGCACTCGCGTGACAGTTGCCGGGACTAGCGGGAACACAGATACGCAGTATTTT. Translating it yields CASTRVTVAGTSGNTDTQYF. V gene TRBV18 combines with J gene TRBJ2-3; 13 bases map to TRBD2. The CDR3 extends over 20 amino acids. Germline V gives CDR1 KGHSH, CDR2 LQKENI. Germline trimming cut 8 bases from V and 2 bases from J; bases unmatched to any gene: 19.

This chain links TRBV7-2 with TRBJ2-3; 10 bases agree with TRBD1. Germline V gene data show CDR1 as SGHTA and CDR2 as FQGNSA. The CDR3 covers 16 residues. The V gene end was trimmed by 1 base and the J gene end by 4 bases; junction bases not matched to a gene: 5. CDR3 region: CASSLVGQGWADTQYF. The CDR3 DNA reads TGTGCCAGCAGCTTAGTGGGACAGGGGTGGGCAGATACGCAGTATTTT.

This clone came up a few times. The rearrangement links TRBV28 to TRBJ1-4; 7 bases line up with TRBD1. The junction had 1 base not matched to a gene; V was cut back by 4 bases and J by 2 bases. The germline CDR1 and CDR2 sequences are MDHEN and SYDVKM. This CDR3 contains 14 residues. The DNA of the CDR3 is TGTGCCAGCAGTTCGGGACAGACTAATGAAAAACTGTTTTTT. As protein: CASSSGQTNEKLFF.